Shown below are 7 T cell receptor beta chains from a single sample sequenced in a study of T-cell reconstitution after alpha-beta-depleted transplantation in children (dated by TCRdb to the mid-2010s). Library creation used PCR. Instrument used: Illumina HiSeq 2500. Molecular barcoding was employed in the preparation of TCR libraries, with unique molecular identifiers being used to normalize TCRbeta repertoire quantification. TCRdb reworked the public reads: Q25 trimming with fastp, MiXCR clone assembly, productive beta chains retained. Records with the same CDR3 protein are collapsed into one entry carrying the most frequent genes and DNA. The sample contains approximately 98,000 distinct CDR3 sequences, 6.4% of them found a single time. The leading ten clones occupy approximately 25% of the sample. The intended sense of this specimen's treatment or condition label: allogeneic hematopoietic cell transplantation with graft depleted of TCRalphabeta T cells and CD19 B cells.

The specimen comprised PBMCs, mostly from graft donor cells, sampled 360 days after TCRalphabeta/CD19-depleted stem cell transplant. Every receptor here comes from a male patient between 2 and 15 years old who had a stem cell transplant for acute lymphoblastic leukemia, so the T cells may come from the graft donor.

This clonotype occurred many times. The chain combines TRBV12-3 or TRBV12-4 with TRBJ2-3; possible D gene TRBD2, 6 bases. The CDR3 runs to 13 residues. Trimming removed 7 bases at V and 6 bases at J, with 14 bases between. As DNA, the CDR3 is TGTGCCAGCACCCTGGGGGGAGTGGATACGCAGTATTTT. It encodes CASTLGGVDTQYF.

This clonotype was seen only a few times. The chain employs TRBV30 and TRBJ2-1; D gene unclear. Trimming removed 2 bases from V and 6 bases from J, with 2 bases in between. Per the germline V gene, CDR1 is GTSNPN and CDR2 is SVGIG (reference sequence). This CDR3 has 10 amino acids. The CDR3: CAWSSNEQFF. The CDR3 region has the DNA TGTGCCTGGAGTTCCAATGAGCAGTTCTTC.

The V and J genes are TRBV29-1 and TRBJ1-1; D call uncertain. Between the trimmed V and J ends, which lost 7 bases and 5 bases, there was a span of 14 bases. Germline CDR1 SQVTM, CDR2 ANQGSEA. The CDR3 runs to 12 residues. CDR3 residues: CSESRVLTEAFF. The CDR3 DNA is TGCAGCGAATCCCGGGTCTTGACTGAAGCTTTCTTT.

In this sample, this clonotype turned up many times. The CDR3 nucleotides are TGTGCCAGCAGCGATGTCGAGCGGGGGCCCTCCTACAATGAGCAGTTCTTC. This codes for CASSDVERGPSYNEQFF. The chain combines TRBV7-9 with TRBJ2-1; TRBD2 aligns across 8 bases. Germline assignment: CDR1 SEHNR and CDR2 FQNEAQ (reference sequence). The CDR3 is made up of 17 amino acids. The V and J ends lost 5 bases and 0 bases, in that order; junction bases with no gene match: 9. Using reference TRBV7-9 and TRBJ2-1 for the parts outside the CDR3, the full variable domain is DTGVSQNPRHKITKRGQNVTFRCDPISEHNRLYWYRQTLGQGPEFLTYFQNEAQLEKSRLLSDRFSAERPKGSFSTLEIQRTEQGDSAMYLCASSDVERGPSYNEQFFGPGTRLTVL.

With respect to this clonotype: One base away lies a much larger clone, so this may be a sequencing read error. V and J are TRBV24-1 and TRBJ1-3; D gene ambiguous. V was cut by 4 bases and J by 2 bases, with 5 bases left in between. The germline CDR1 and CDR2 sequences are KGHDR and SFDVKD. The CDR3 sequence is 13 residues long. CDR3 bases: TGTGCCACCAGTGAAGCGACTGGAAACACCATATATTTT. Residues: CATSEATGNTIYF.

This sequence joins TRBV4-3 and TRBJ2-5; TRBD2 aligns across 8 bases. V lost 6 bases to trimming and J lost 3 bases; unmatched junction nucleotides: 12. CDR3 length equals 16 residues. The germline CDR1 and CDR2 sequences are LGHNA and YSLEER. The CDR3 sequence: CASREGVSGGKETQYF. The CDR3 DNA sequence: TGCGCCAGCAGGGAAGGGGTGAGCGGGGGTAAAGAGACCCAGTACTTC.

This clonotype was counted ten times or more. This CDR3 reads CASSGRGITEAFF. The CDR3, as DNA: TGCGCCAGCAGTGGCAGGGGGATCACTGAAGCTTTCTTT. V and J are TRBV10-1 and TRBJ1-1; 7 bases are shared with TRBD1. J was trimmed by 4 bases and V by 4 bases; bases with no gene match: 3. The CDR3 is 13 residues long. Looked up from germline, CDR1 is WNHNN and CDR2 is SYGVQD (reference sequence).